Sequencing of this TCR gamma chain was carried out in a study of γδ T cells in repeated Plasmodium falciparum infection (dated by TCRdb to the early 2020s). Regarding the study in general: Malian children exposed to intense seasonal malaria transmission were enrolled in the natural-infection arm and compared with Australian children matched for age and gender. A few malaria-naive U.S. adults underwent four controlled human malaria infections by bites from P. falciparum NF54-infected Anopheles stephensi mosquitoes over approximately 600 days. Samples from controlled-infection subjects were taken at baseline, right before selected infections, and 21 days after each infection. Malian gammadelta TCR repertoires were analysed cross-sectionally during no-transmission periods and were analysed longitudinally across acute febrile malaria episodes. The study looked at how repeated Plasmodium falciparum infection shapes the human gammadelta T cell repertoire, using both natural infection in Mali and controlled human malaria infection.

This clone was detected ten times or more. No antigen is known for it. The likely explanation is a read error, given a far larger clone one base away. Other DNA sequences in the same sample also yield this CDR3. The full study reports these points: Repeated controlled infections appeared to drive waves of new clonotype selection in Vdelta2-negative, largely Vdelta1+, gammadelta TCR repertoires. Generalizability was limited because the Malian cohort came from a small rural village made up predominantly of one ethnic group. Compared with the repertoires of Australian children, the Vdelta2-negative gammadelta TCR repertoires of Malian children appeared more clonally expanded, less diverse and less shared. Analysis of inter-individual variability in gammadelta T cell responses was limited by the small size of the controlled-infection cohort. A highly stable polyclonal repertoire over time and infection, with many inter-individual overlapping TCRgamma sequences, was shown by Vgamma9/Vdelta2+ TCR repertoires.

From a lookup of the germline V gene (reference sequence), CDR1 and CDR2 are GITISATS and ISYDGTV. The CDR3 spans 17 residues, from the cysteine through the phenylalanine. The CDR3 DNA has 51 bases and is translated from base 1. For bulk TCR repertoire analysis, Vgamma9/Vdelta2+ and Vdelta2-negative gammadelta T cell populations were flow-sorted out of peripheral blood mononuclear cells. Library generation was performed with multiplex PCR. Reads for this sample came from an Illumina MiSeq. Every sorted gammadelta T cell sample had both its TCR gamma (TRG) and TCR delta (TRD) chains sequenced. As for the original processing: Repertoire analyses included clonotype tree plots, accumulated frequency of the top 20 clonotypes, diversity index (DI) and D75 metrics. Clone calls in TCRdb were regenerated from the public reads with CATT, after which identical DNA sequences shared one row. The V and J calls here are based on TCRdb, not the publication. The sample yields roughly 27,000 gamma-chain clones; 2.5% to 3.5% were counted once. The ten top clones hold 30% to 35% of the sample.

Material for sequencing was gamma-delta T cells from blood. The rearrangement combines TRGV9 with TRGJP. This sequence was found in a pool of human donors (malaria-infected and uninfected, not separated). CDR3 protein: CALWEVQGGLGKKIKVF. In nucleotides, the sequence is TGTGCCTTGTGGGAGGTGCAAGGGGGGTTGGGCAAAAAAATCAAAGTATTT.